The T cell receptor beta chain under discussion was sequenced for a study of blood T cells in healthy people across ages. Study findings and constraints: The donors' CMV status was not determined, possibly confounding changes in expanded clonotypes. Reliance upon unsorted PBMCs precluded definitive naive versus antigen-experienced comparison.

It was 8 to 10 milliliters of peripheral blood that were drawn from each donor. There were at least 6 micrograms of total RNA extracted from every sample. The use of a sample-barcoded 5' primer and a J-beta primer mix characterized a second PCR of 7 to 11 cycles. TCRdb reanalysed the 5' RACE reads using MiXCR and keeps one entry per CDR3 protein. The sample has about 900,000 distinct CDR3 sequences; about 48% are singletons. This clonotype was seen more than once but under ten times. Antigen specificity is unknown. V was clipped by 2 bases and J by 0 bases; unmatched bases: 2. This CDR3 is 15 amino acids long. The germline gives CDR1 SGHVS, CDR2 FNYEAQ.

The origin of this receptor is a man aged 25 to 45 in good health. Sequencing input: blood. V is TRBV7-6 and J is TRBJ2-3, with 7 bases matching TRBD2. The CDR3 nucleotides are TGTGCCAGCAGCTTACCAGCGGGGAGCACAGATACGCAGTATTTT. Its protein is CASSLPAGSTDTQYF. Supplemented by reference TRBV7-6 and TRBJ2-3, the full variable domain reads GAGVSQSPRYKVTKRGQDVALRCDPISGHVSLYWYRQALGQGPEFLTYFNYEAQQDKSGLPNDRFSAERPEGSISTLTIQRTEQRDSAMYRCASSLPAGSTDTQYFGPGTRLTVL.